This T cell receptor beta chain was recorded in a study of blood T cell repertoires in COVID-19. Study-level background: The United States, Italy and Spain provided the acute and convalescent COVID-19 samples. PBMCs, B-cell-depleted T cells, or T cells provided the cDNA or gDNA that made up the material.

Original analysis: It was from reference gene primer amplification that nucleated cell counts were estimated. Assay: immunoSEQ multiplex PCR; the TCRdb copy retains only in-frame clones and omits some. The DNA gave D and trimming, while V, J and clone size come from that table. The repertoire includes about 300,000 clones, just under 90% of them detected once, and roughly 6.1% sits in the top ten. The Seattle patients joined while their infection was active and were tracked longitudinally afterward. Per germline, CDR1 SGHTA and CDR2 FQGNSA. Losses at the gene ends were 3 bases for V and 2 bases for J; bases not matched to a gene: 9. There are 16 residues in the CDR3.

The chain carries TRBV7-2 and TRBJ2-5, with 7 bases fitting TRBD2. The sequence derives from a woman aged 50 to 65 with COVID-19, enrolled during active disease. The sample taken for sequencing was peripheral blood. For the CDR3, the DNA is TGTGCCAGCAGCTTCCGTAGCGGGCGTGGGCAAGAGACCCAGTACTTC. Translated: CASSFRSGRGQETQYF.